The 18 T cell receptor beta chains given below trace back to one sample, sequenced in a study of Ad26.COV2.S vaccination and SARS-CoV-2 variants. The treatment: about 20 received Ad26.COV2.S at low or high dose, single or two shots; roughly 5 received placebo; per-sample allocation not given. Sampling occurred on day 63 after the first vaccine or placebo injection. Libraries were prepared by immunoSEQ multiplex PCR; TCRdb keeps only in-frame clonotypes and omits some of them. The sample consists of a few hundred thousand clones, over 75% of them appearing once. The sample here was peripheral blood, taken in a trial of Ad26.COV2.S vaccine versus placebo. The receptors were sampled from a person between 18 and 65 years old who received the Ad26.COV2.S COVID-19 vaccine or a placebo.

CDR3 protein: CASTGTGSYGYTF. In DNA, the CDR3 is TGTGCCAGCACCGGGACAGGGTCCTATGGCTACACCTTC. The genes are TRBV27 and TRBJ1-2, with TRBD1 matching over 9 bases. V shed 7 bases, J shed 4 bases, and the junction held 4 bases outside the gene matches. This CDR3 has 13 amino acids. From germline, CDR1 is MNHEY and CDR2 SMNVEV (reference sequence).

This clone was observed a handful of times. This chain joins TRBV29-1 and TRBJ1-1; no clear D. Trimming took off 6 bases at V and 7 bases at J, with 18 bases between the two ends. CDR1 SQVTM and CDR2 ANQGSEA come from the germline V gene. The CDR3 is 13 residues long. The CDR3 loop is CSVVRKGFSEAFF. CDR3 nucleotides: TGCAGCGTAGTACGGAAGGGTTTTAGTGAAGCTTTCTTT.

The chain employs TRBV6-5 and TRBJ2-3; unclear D gene. V lost 5 bases to trimming and J lost 6 bases, with 6 bases between them. Germline V gene data show CDR1 as MNHEY and CDR2 as SVGAGI. The CDR3 contains 11 residues. The CDR3 loop reads CASSPRDTQYF. CDR3 coding DNA: TGTGCCAGCAGTCCTCGGGATACGCAGTATTTT.

This rearrangement joins TRBV3-1 (or the pseudogene TRBV3-2) to TRBJ1-3; no clear D. The V gene's germline CDR1 is LGHDT and CDR2 YNNKEL (reference sequence). This CDR3 has 17 amino acids. V lost 0 bases and J lost 0, with 12 bases in between. CDR3 nucleotides: TGTGCCAGCAGCCAAGATTTCTTTGAGATCTCTGGAAACACCATATATTTT. Encoded protein: CASSQDFFEISGNTIYF.

A note on this clone: This sample also contains other DNA sequences that code for the same CDR3. V and J are TRBV6-6 and TRBJ1-2; D is undetermined. Germline V gene data show CDR1 as MNHNY and CDR2 as SVGAGI (reference sequence). Trimming took off 4 bases at V and 4 bases at J, with 16 bases between the two ends. The CDR3 loop spans 15 amino acids. As DNA, the CDR3 is TGTGCCAGCAGTTTCGCGCCCCGAGATCCCTATGGCTACACCTTC. Encoded protein: CASSFAPRDPYGYTF.

This chain uses TRBV24-1 with TRBJ2-3, with 8 bases that match TRBD2. Germline assignment: CDR1 KGHDR and CDR2 SFDVKD. CDR3 length equals 17 residues. The trim removed 3 bases at V and 3 bases at J, leaving 10 bases unmatched. CDR3 nucleotides: TGTGCCACCAGTGATGCCTCGGGCGGGGGGTATACAGATACGCAGTATTTT. Translating gives CATSDASGGGYTDTQYF.

The chain has TRBV30 and TRBJ1-2; 8 nucleotides align to TRBD1. Germline trimming cut 3 bases from V and 5 bases from J; bases unmatched to any gene: 5. The CDR3 runs to 13 residues. The germline gives CDR1 GTSNPN, CDR2 SVGIG (reference sequence). The CDR3 region is CAWRADRAYGYTF. The CDR3 DNA follows: TGTGCCTGGAGGGCGGACAGGGCTTATGGCTACACCTTC.

With regard to this clone: Other DNA sequences of this sample code for an identical CDR3. J is TRBJ2-7 and V is TRBV27, with TRBD1 matching 10 bases. This CDR3 comprises 12 residues. Germline V gene lookup returns CDR1 MNHEY and CDR2 SMNVEV (reference sequence). V lost 6 bases, J lost 6 bases, and 2 bases stayed unmatched. The CDR3 DNA follows: TGTGCCAGCAGCTGGACAGGGGGCGAGCAGTACTTC. This codes for CASSWTGGEQYF.

The J gene is TRBJ2-7, the V gene TRBV5-1; D might be TRBD2 (6 bases). This CDR3 spans 16 amino acids. Germline-derived CDR1 and CDR2 are SGHRS and YFSETQ. The V end was cut by 4 bases, the J end by 5 bases, with 22 bases between. This chain's CDR3 is CASSAGTGSQFNEQYF. The CDR3 DNA sequence: TGCGCCAGCAGCGCGGGGACTGGTAGTCAATTCAACGAGCAGTACTTC.

The CDR3 DNA reads as TGTGCCAGCCCTAAAGGAGCGGGGGGGCGCACAGATACGCAGTATTTT. This codes for CASPKGAGGRTDTQYF. The chain carries TRBV18 and TRBJ2-3; TRBD2 aligns across 10 bases. CDR1 is KGHSH, CDR2 LQKENI, per germline. This CDR3 is built from 16 residues. V shed 8 bases and J 1 base; nucleotides not matched to a gene: 9.

The chain couples TRBV25-1 to TRBJ2-7; 7 bases agree with TRBD1. V shed 1 base, J shed 3 bases, and the junction held 12 bases outside the gene matches. The CDR3 sequence is 17 residues long. The germline V gene has CDR1 MGHDK and CDR2 SYGVNS. CDR3 coding DNA: TGTGCCAGCAGTGAATTCTTTGGTCGGACAGGACTCTACGAGCAGTACTTC. Translation: CASSEFFGRTGLYEQYF.

This clone was recorded a few times. The gene calls are TRBV27 and TRBJ2-1; the match to TRBD1 covers 8 bases. The V gene end was trimmed by 6 bases and the J gene end by 6 bases; junction bases not matched to a gene: 4. Germline CDR1 and CDR2: MNHEY and SMNVEV (reference sequence). CDR3 length: 13 amino acids. This chain's CDR3 is CASRTGAVNEQFF. CDR3 nucleotide sequence: TGTGCCAGCAGGACAGGGGCTGTCAATGAGCAGTTCTTC.

This clone came up once. This sequence joins TRBV7-8 and TRBJ1-2; D ambiguous. Trimming took off 1 base at V and 8 bases at J, with 8 bases between the two ends. This CDR3 contains 12 residues. The V gene's germline CDR1 is SGHVS and CDR2 FQNEAQ. The CDR3 coding sequence is TGTGCCAGCAGCTTAGTAGGTCGGGGCTACACCTTC. This codes for CASSLVGRGYTF. The full variable domain, with the rest looked up from reference TRBV7-8 and TRBJ1-2, is GAGVSQSPRYKVAKRGQDVALRCDPISGHVSLFWYQQALGQGPEFLTYFQNEAQLDKSGLPSDRFFAERPEGSVSTLKIQRTQQEDSAVYLCASSLVGRGYTFGSGTRLTVV.

This clone occurred once. This chain links TRBV7-3 with TRBJ2-1, with D perhaps matching TRBD2 (5 bases). Germline V CDR1 and CDR2: SGHTA, FQGTGA. This CDR3 is built from 16 residues. The V end lost 2 bases, the J end lost 2 bases, and 13 bases lay between the germline ends. Here the CDR3 reads CASSLGGRPTYNEQFF. CDR3 in DNA: TGTGCCAGCAGCTTAGGCGGGCGGCCAACCTACAATGAGCAGTTCTTC.

The chain recombines TRBV3-1 (or the pseudogene TRBV3-2) with TRBJ1-5; tentatively, D is TRBD1 (5 bases). This CDR3 comprises 16 residues. Germline V gives CDR1 LGHDT, CDR2 YNNKEL (reference sequence). V lost 1 base and J lost 5, with 15 bases in between. The CDR3 loop is CASSQGGAVIHQPQHF. The CDR3 nucleotides read TGTGCCAGCAGCCAAGGGGGCGCCGTAATTCATCAGCCCCAGCATTTT.

The chain links TRBV28 to TRBJ1-1, with TRBD1 as a possible D gene (5 bases). The germline CDR1 and CDR2 sequences are MDHEN and SYDVKM. The V and J ends lost 8 bases and 1 base respectively, with 17 bases between them. There are 15 residues in the CDR3. CDR3 coding DNA: TGTGCCAGCGGTACAGGACTTTATCGGAACACTGAAGCTTTCTTT. This sequence encodes CASGTGLYRNTEAFF.

The chain recombines TRBV30 with TRBJ2-7; a weak D match, TRBD1 (6 bases). V lost 0 bases, J lost 2 bases, and 11 bases lay in between. Germline CDR1 reads GTSNPN; CDR2 reads SVGIG (reference sequence). CDR3 length equals 14 residues. The CDR3 DNA reads TGTGCCTGGAGTGTAACAGGGAATACCTACGAGCAGTACTTC. This gives the protein CAWSVTGNTYEQYF.

This chain connects TRBV4-3 to TRBJ1-2; possible D gene TRBD1, 6 bases. Trimming took off 0 bases at V and 7 bases at J, with 18 bases between the two ends. Germline CDR1 reads LGHNA; CDR2 reads YSLEER. CDR3 length: 16 residues. The CDR3 protein is CASSQDQGGGLSGYTF. CDR3 in DNA: TGCGCCAGCAGCCAAGATCAGGGTGGGGGGCTGAGTGGCTACACCTTC.